This T cell receptor beta chain originates from a study of human T cells and chemical hapten exposure. TCRdb re-derived calls from the RACE reads in MiXCR, one entry per CDR3 protein. Of 300,000 to 450,000 distinct CDR3 sequences detected, roughly 5% appear once; the ten largest clones hold 2.5% to 3%. Time point: pre-sensitization, week 0. Treatment in this sample: therapeutic diphenylcyclopropenone sensitization with weekly scalp DPC. Germline CDR1 reads MDHEN; CDR2 reads SYDVKM. V was trimmed by 5 bases and J by 5 bases, leaving 10 bases between them. The CDR3 loop spans 13 amino acids. Overall study findings and caveats: The study found expanded TCRs formed significantly more large CDR3 similarity clusters than controls.

As concerns this clonotype: Antigen specificity is unknown.

The TCR originated in a woman aged 45-59 years with alopecia areata. Some clones in this sample may be carry-over from other donors' samples. The source material was whole blood, sampled in connection with sensitization to the hapten diphenylcyclopropenone (DPC). J is TRBJ1-5 and V is TRBV28; no clear D gene. CDR3 in amino acids: CASSVLNDQPQHF. CDR3 DNA: TGTGCCAGCAGTGTCCTAAATGATCAGCCCCAGCATTTT. The full variable domain, its missing parts supplied by reference TRBV28 and TRBJ1-5, is DVKVTQSSRYLVKRTGEKVFLECVQDMDHENMFWYRQDPGLGLRLIYFSYDVKMKEKGDIPEGYSVSREKKERFSLILESASTNQTSMYLCASSVLNDQPQHFGDGTRLSIL.